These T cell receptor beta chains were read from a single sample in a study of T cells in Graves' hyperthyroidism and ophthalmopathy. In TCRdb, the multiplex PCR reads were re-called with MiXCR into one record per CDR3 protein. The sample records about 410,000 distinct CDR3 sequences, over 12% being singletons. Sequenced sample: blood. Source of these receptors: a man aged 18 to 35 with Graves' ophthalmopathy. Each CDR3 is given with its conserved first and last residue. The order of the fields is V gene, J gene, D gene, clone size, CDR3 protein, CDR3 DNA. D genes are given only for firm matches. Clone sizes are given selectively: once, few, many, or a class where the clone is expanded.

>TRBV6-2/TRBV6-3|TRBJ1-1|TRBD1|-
CASGRGTGTGWKNTEAFF
TGTGCCAGCGGTAGGGGCACGGGGACAGGGTGGAAGAACACTGAAGCTTTCTTT
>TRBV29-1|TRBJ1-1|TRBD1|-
CSVMTGTVNTEAFF
TGCAGCGTGATGACAGGGACTGTGAACACTGAAGCTTTCTTT
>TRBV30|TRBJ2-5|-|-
CAWCRKYQETQYF
TGTGCCTGGTGCCGAAAGTACCAAGAGACCCAGTACTTC
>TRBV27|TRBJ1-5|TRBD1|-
CASSLSPGTGGSNQPQHF
TGTGCCAGCAGTTTATCGCCCGGGACAGGGGGTAGCAATCAGCCCCAGCATTTT
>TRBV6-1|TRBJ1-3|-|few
CASSSLTGTLSSGNTIYF
TGTGCCAGCAGTTCTTTGACAGGAACACTGTCCTCTGGAAACACCATATATTTT
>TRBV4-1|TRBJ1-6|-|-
CASSRHRDSPLHF
TGCGCCAGCAGCCGGCACAGGGACTCACCCCTCCACTTT
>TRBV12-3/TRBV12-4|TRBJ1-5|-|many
CASMGPKGQPQHF
TGTGCCAGCATGGGACCCAAGGGTCAGCCCCAGCATTTT
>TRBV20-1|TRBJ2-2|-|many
CSASGLNTGELFF
TGCAGTGCTTCCGGGCTTAACACCGGGGAGCTGTTTTTT
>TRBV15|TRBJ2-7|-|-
CATSRPSQEEDEQYF
TGTGCCACCAGCAGGCCGTCACAGGAGGAGGACGAGCAGTACTTC
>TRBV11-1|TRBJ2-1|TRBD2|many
CASSLASGGRDEQFF
TGTGCCAGCAGCTTAGCGTCGGGAGGGAGAGATGAGCAGTTCTTC
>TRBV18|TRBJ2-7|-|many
CASSPPGLLYEQYF
TGTGCCAGCTCACCACCGGGCCTTCTCTACGAGCAGTACTTC
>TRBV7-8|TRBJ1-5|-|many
CASSLDRIGSNQPQHF
TGTGCCAGCAGCTTAGATCGAATCGGGAGCAATCAGCCCCAGCATTTT
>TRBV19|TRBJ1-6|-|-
CASSLTYNSPLHF
TGTGCCAGTAGTCTCACCTATAATTCACCCCTCCACTTT
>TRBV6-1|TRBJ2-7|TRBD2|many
CASKYGLAGTYEQYF
TGTGCCAGCAAATACGGGCTAGCGGGAACCTACGAGCAGTACTTC
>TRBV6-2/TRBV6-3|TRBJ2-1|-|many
CASSYSSGAVGEQFF
TGTGCCAGCAGTTACTCCAGCGGTGCTGTCGGTGAGCAGTTCTTC
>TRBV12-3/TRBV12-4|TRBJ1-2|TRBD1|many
CASSLTRQGPYGYTF
TGTGCCAGCAGTTTAACTCGACAGGGACCCTATGGCTACACCTTC
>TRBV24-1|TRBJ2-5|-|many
CATSEARGSRETQYF
TGTGCCACCAGTGAGGCCCGGGGAAGCCGGGAGACCCAGTACTTC
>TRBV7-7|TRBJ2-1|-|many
CASSENKNNEQFF
TGTGCTAGCAGCGAAAACAAGAACAATGAGCAGTTCTTC
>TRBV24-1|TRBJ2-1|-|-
CATSDLDRGINEQFF
TGTGCCACCAGTGATTTGGATCGGGGGATTAATGAGCAGTTCTTC
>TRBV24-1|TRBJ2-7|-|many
CATSDTPDGYRYEQYF
TGTGCCACCAGTGACACACCTGACGGATATCGGTACGAGCAGTACTTC
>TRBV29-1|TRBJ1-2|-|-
CSATVGQGNYGYTF
TGCAGCGCGACGGTGGGGCAGGGGAACTATGGCTACACCTTC
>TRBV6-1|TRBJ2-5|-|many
CASSFSGSGETQYF
TGTGCCAGCAGTTTCTCCGGGTCCGGAGAGACCCAGTACTTC
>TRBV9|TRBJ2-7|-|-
CASSAVGEWESPYEQYF
TGTGCCAGCAGCGCGGTGGGTGAGTGGGAGAGCCCCTACGAGCAGTACTTC
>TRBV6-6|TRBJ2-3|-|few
CASSYSARTDTQYF
TGTGCCAGCAGTTACTCAGCCCGCACAGATACGCAGTATTTT
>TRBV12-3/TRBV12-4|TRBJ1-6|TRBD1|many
CASSLVGQVSLDSPLHF
TGTGCCAGCAGTTTAGTCGGACAGGTTTCCCTCGATTCACCCCTCCACTTT
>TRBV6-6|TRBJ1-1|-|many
CASSYGASDRGAFF
TGTGCCAGCAGTTACGGGGCTTCTGATCGGGGTGCTTTCTTT
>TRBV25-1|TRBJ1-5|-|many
CASSEGAEGIGDQPQHF
TGTGCCAGCAGTGAAGGGGCAGAAGGGATAGGGGATCAGCCCCAGCATTTT
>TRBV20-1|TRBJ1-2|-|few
CSAMGYGYTF
TGCAGTGCTATGGGCTATGGCTACACCTTC
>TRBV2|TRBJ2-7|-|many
CASNFPGLGYEQYF
TGTGCCAGCAACTTCCCGGGGCTGGGCTACGAGCAGTACTTC
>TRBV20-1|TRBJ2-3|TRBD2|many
CSANPAGVDTQYF
TGCAGTGCTAACCCAGCGGGAGTGGATACGCAGTATTTT
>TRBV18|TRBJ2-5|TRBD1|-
CVSSRGQVFSSETQYF
TGTGTCAGCTCACGGGGACAGGTCTTTTCCTCAGAGACCCAGTACTTC
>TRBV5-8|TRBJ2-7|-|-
CASSFTGGNEQYF
TGTGCCAGCAGCTTTACTGGCGGGAACGAGCAGTACTTC
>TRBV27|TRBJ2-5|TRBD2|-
CASSFLAAQETQYF
TGTGCCAGCAGTTTTCTAGCGGCCCAAGAGACCCAGTACTTC
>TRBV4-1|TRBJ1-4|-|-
CASSRVQVVGEKLFF
TGCGCCAGCAGCCGGGTACAGGTGGTAGGGGAAAAACTGTTTTTT
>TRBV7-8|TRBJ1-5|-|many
CASSGGEELNQPQHF
TGTGCCAGCAGCGGCGGGGAGGAACTCAATCAGCCCCAGCATTTT
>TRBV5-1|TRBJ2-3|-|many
CASLHQTASTDTQYF
TGCGCCAGCCTCCACCAAACTGCTAGCACAGATACGCAGTATTTT
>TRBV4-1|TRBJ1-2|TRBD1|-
CASSQKGTGALYGYTF
TGCGCCAGCAGCCAAAAAGGTACAGGGGCCCTCTATGGCTACACCTTC
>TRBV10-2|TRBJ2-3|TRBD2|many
CASSEGTSGSGTDTQYF
TGCGCCAGCAGTGAGGGGACTAGCGGGAGTGGCACAGATACGCAGTATTTT
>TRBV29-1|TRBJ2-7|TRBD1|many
CSVETPDRGLYEQYF
TGCAGCGTTGAAACCCCGGACAGGGGGCTATACGAGCAGTACTTC
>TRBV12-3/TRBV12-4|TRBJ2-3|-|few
CASTPTVLDDTQYF
TGTGCCAGCACCCCGACGGTTCTGGACGATACGCAGTATTTT
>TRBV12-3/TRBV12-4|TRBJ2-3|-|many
CASSLQGKDTQYF
TGTGCCAGCAGTTTACAGGGTAAAGATACGCAGTATTTT
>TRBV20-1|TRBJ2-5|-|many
CSARGEGLETQYF
TGCAGTGCTAGAGGAGAGGGATTGGAGACCCAGTACTTC
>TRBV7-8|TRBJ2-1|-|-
CASSPSVGENEQFF
TGTGCCAGCAGCCCCTCGGTCGGGGAAAATGAGCAGTTCTTC
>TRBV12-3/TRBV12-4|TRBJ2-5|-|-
CAGNFGETQYF
TGTGCCGGCAACTTCGGGGAGACCCAGTACTTC
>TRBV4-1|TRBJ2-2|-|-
CASSQAQNTGELFF
TGCGCCAGCAGCCAAGCTCAGAACACCGGGGAGCTGTTTTTT
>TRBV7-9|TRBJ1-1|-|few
CASSPRVMNTEAFF
TGTGCCAGCAGCCCCCGGGTTATGAACACTGAAGCTTTCTTT
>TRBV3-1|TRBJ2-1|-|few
CASSRAATDEQFF
TGTGCCAGCAGCCGTGCAGCAACAGATGAGCAGTTCTTC
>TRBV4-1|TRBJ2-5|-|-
CASSHPASGGETQYF
TGCGCCAGCAGCCACCCAGCATCGGGTGGCGAGACCCAGTACTTC
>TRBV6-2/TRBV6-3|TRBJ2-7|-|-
CASSSLIHEQYF
TGTGCCAGCAGTTCCCTGATCCACGAGCAGTACTTC
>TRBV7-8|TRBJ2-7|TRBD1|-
CASSHRQGFYEQYF
TGTGCCAGCAGTCACCGACAGGGTTTCTACGAGCAGTACTTC
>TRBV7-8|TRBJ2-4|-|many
CASSPWATAKNIQYF
TGTGCCAGCAGCCCCTGGGCGACTGCCAAAAACATTCAGTACTTC
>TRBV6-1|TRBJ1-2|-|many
CASSAAILPYGYTF
TGTGCCAGCAGTGCCGCGATTCTACCCTATGGCTACACCTTC
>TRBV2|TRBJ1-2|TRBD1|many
CASSVWDREIGGYTF
TGTGCCAGCAGTGTATGGGACAGGGAAATAGGTGGCTACACCTTC